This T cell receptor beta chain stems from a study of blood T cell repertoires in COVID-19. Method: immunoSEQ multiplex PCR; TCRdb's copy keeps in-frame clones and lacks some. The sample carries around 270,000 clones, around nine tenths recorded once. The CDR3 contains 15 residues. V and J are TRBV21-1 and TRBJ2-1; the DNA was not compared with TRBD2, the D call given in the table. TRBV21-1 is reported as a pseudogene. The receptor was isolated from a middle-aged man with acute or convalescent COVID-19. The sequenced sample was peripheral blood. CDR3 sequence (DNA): TGTGCCAGCAGCAAAGGAGGGAACAGTAGTAATGAGCAGTTCTTC. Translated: CASSKGGNSSNEQFF.